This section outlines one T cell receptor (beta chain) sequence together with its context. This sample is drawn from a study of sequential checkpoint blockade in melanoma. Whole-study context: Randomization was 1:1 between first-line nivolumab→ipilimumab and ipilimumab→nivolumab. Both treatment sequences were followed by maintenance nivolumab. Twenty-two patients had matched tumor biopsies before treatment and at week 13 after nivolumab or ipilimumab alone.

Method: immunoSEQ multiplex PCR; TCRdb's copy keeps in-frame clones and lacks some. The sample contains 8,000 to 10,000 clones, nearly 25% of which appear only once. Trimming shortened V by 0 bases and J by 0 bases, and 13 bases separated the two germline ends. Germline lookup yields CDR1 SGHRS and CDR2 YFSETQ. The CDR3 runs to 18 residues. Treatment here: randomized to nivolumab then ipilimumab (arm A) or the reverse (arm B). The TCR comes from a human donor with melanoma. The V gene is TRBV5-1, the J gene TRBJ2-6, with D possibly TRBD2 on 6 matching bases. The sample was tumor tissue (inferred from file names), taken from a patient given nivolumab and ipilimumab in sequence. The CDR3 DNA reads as TGCGCCAGCAGCTTGGTCGGGGTCGGGAGCTCTGGGGCCAACGTCCTGACTTTC. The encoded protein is CASSLVGVGSSGANVLTF.